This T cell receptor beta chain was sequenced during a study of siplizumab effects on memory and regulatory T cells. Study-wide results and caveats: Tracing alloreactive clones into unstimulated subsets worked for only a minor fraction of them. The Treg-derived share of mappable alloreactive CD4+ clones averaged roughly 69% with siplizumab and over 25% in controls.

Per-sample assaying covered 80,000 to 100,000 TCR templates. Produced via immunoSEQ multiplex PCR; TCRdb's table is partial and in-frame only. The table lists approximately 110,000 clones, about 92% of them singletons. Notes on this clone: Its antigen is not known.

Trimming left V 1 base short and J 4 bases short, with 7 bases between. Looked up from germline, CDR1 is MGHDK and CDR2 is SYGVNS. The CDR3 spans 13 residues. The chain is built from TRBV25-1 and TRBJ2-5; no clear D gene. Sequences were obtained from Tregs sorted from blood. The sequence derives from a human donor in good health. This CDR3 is CASSELALETQYF. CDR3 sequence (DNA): TGTGCCAGCAGTGAATTAGCCTTAGAGACCCAGTACTTC.